The 5 T cell receptor beta chains in this list originate from one sample, sequenced in a study of T cells after yellow fever vaccination. TCRdb used MiXCR to reprocess the 5' RACE reads, holding one entry per CDR3 protein. The sample contains about 350,000 distinct CDR3 sequences, around 12% of which appear only once. This sample comprised CD4+ T cells sorted from PBMCs, obtained 15 days after the yellow fever booster vaccination. All receptors derive from a man aged 18 to 30 who received the YFV17D yellow fever vaccine.

The rearrangement joins TRBV27 to TRBJ1-1; TRBD1 is a possible D gene (5 bases). The CDR3 is 17 residues long. The germline CDR1 and CDR2 sequences are MNHEY and SMNVEV (reference sequence). The ends were cut back, 7 bases at V and 4 bases at J, with 25 bases in the middle. CDR3 bases: TGTGCCAGCACCCCAAGGCCAAGGACATTCGGGAGCACTGAAGCTTTCTTT. As protein: CASTPRPRTFGSTEAFF.

The rearrangement joins TRBV20-1 to TRBJ1-6; D not certain. Trimming took off 5 bases at V and 0 bases at J, with 8 bases between the two ends. Germline loops: CDR1 DFQATT, CDR2 SNEGSKA (reference sequence). The CDR3 has 14 residues. CDR3: CSALESSYNSPLHF. In DNA, the CDR3 is TGCAGTGCTTTAGAAAGCTCCTATAATTCACCCCTCCACTTT.

This clonotype has a handful of counts. The rearrangement joins TRBV7-2 to TRBJ1-2; D is undetermined. The V end lost 4 bases, the J end lost 1 base, and 7 bases lay between the germline ends. In germline, CDR1 is SGHTA, CDR2 FQGNSA. This CDR3 has 13 amino acids. CDR3 in amino acids: CASSSDVNYGYTF. In nucleotides, the CDR3 is TGTGCCAGCAGCTCAGACGTTAACTATGGCTACACCTTC.

This clonotype was seen a few times. This chain links TRBV12-5 with TRBJ2-7; unclear D gene. V was shortened by 5 bases and J by 3 bases, with 8 bases between the two germline ends. Germline lookup yields CDR1 LGHNT and CDR2 FRNRAP. The CDR3 spans 12 residues. The CDR3 nucleotides are TGTGCTAGTGGTGGCCTCGTCTACGAGCAGTACTTC. Residues: CASGGLVYEQYF.

This clonotype has at least ten counts. The chain uses TRBV12-3 or TRBV12-4 and TRBJ2-7; 10 nucleotides agree with TRBD1. The CDR3 length is 14 residues. The V and J ends lost 5 bases and 1 base, in that order; junction bases with no gene match: 2. CDR3 residues: CASSPDRGSYEQYF. CDR3 nucleotide sequence: TGTGCCAGCAGTCCGGACAGGGGGTCCTACGAGCAGTACTTC.